Listed here are 7 T cell receptor beta chains from one sample, sequenced in a study of blood T cell repertoires in COVID-19. Method: immunoSEQ multiplex PCR; TCRdb's copy keeps in-frame clones and lacks some. The sample contains hundreds of thousands of clones, roughly 87% of which appear only once. The sequenced material came from peripheral blood. The receptor set was obtained from a woman between 18 and 29 years old who had recovered from COVID-19.

The chain uses TRBV18 and TRBJ1-1, with D perhaps matching TRBD1 (6 bases). The CDR3 covers 15 residues. The germline V gene has CDR1 KGHSH and CDR2 LQKENI. Deletions cut 4 bases from V and 2 bases from J, with 14 bases between. The CDR3 sequence: CASSQVSGANTEAFF. The CDR3 DNA is TGTGCCAGCTCACAGGTTTCAGGGGCCAACACTGAAGCTTTCTTT.

This clone was observed a single time. The chain is built from TRBV19 and TRBJ1-1, with D possibly TRBD1 on 6 matching bases. CDR1 is LNHDA and CDR2 is SQIVND in the germline V gene (reference sequence). The V end was cut by 5 bases, the J end by 0 bases, with 10 bases between. This CDR3 is built from 14 residues. The CDR3 is CASSGGGMNTEAFF. Here the CDR3 DNA reads TGTGCCAGTAGTGGCGGGGGCATGAACACTGAAGCTTTCTTT.

The DNA for the CDR3 is TGTGCCAGCAACCGCGGAGGGGCAGGGGGGACTGAAGCTTTCTTT. Translated: CASNRGGAGGTEAFF. The chain links TRBV5-5 to TRBJ1-1; TRBD1 aligns across 7 bases. The CDR3 runs to 15 residues. The V and J ends lost 6 bases and 5 bases, in that order; junction bases with no gene match: 13. Germline V gene data show CDR1 as SGHKS and CDR2 as YYEKEE (reference sequence).

The chain recombines TRBV7-9 with TRBJ2-3, with 7 bases matching TRBD1. The CDR3 has 16 amino acids. Looked up from germline, CDR1 is SEHNR and CDR2 is FQNEAQ (reference sequence). Losses at the gene ends were 6 bases for V and 3 bases for J; bases not matched to a gene: 12. The CDR3 sequence is CASRAPGQSGTDTQYF. CDR3 sequence (DNA): TGTGCCAGCAGAGCCCCGGGACAGTCCGGGACAGATACGCAGTATTTT.

V and J are TRBV28 and TRBJ1-3; D gene unclear. From germline, CDR1 is MDHEN and CDR2 SYDVKM. V shed 4 bases and J shed 8 bases, with 9 bases lying between them. The CDR3 covers 12 residues. The CDR3 DNA sequence: TGTGCCAGCAGTTCACGATTAGACACCATATATTTT. This codes for CASSSRLDTIYF.

The chain links TRBV7-3 to TRBJ2-1, with D perhaps matching TRBD2 (6 bases). The V end was cut by 4 bases, the J end by 1 base, with 11 bases between. This CDR3 comprises 15 residues. CDR1 is SGHTA, CDR2 FQGTGA, per germline. The CDR3 region is CASSSYGLSYNEQFF. The CDR3 region has the DNA TGTGCCAGCAGCTCCTATGGACTATCCTACAATGAGCAGTTCTTC.

This clone was observed a handful of times. Here the CDR3 DNA reads TGTGCCAGCAGTTCGCCCCGTCGGAGCACTGAAGCTTTCTTT. This sequence encodes CASSSPRRSTEAFF. The chain carries TRBV6-5 and TRBJ1-1; D uncertain. Germline V gives CDR1 MNHEY, CDR2 SVGAGI. This CDR3 is 14 amino acids long. Trimming cost V 4 bases and J 4 bases, with 13 bases left between them.